Following are 28 T cell receptor beta chains from one sample sequenced in a study of T cell repertoires in cytomegalovirus infection. TCRdb analysed the reads with MiXCR anew, one entry per CDR3 protein. The table records over 450,000 distinct CDR3 sequences, over 9% of them present only once. Specimen: PBMCs. The source is a human donor in good health (CMV status not recorded). Some clones in this sample may be carry-over from other donors' samples.

The J gene is TRBJ2-7, the V gene TRBV10-3; no firm D call. From germline, CDR1 is ENHRY and CDR2 SYGVKD. The germline V and J ends were trimmed by 11 bases and 1 base, with 9 bases remaining between them. The CDR3 runs to 11 residues. CDR3 DNA sequence: TGTGCCTGCGGAACTTCCTACGAGCAGTACTTC. Encoded protein: CACGTSYEQYF.

This clonotype was counted at least ten times. The chain has TRBV15 and TRBJ1-5, with TRBD1 identical over 8 bases. Trimming at V came to 5 bases and at J to 4 bases, leaving 4 bases not matched to a gene. Germline CDR1 LNHNV, CDR2 YYDKDF (reference sequence). The CDR3 loop spans 14 amino acids. CDR3 in amino acids: CATSSRTGNQPQHF. The CDR3 DNA follows: TGTGCCACCAGCTCCCGGACAGGGAATCAGCCCCAGCATTTT. Full variable domain (outside the CDR3, taken from reference TRBV15 and TRBJ1-5): DAMVIQNPRYQVTQFGKPVTLSCSQTLNHNVMYWYQQKSSQAPKLLFHYYDKDFNNEADTPDNFQSRRPNTSFCFLDIRSPGLGDTAMYLCATSSRTGNQPQHFGDGTRLSIL.

This clonotype turned up a few times. The J gene is TRBJ1-2, the V gene TRBV28, with D perhaps TRBD1 (6 bases). The CDR3 totals 13 residues. Germline CDR1 MDHEN, CDR2 SYDVKM. Trimming left V 6 bases short and J 4 bases short, with 12 bases between. The CDR3 bases are TGTGCCAGCAGCACTGGACAGTTCTATGGCTACACCTTC. Its protein product is CASSTGQFYGYTF.

This clonotype was detected ten times or more. The V gene is TRBV19, the J gene TRBJ2-2, with D perhaps assigned TRBD1 or TRBD2 (7 bases each). Trimming left V 8 bases short and J 0 bases short, with 13 bases between. Germline loops: CDR1 LNHDA, CDR2 SQIVND (reference sequence). The CDR3 consists of 15 residues. The CDR3 DNA is TGTGCCAGTTGGGAGGGGGCCGCGAACACCGGGGAGCTGTTTTTT. Amino acid sequence: CASWEGAANTGELFF.

This clonotype was seen repeatedly, ten times or more. CDR3 region: CSPFPGRPIPYEQYF. In DNA form, the CDR3 reads TGCAGTCCCTTCCCCGGCAGGCCTATCCCCTACGAGCAGTACTTC. The rearrangement joins TRBV20-1 to TRBJ2-7, with unresolved D. The CDR3 has 15 residues. V was shortened by 8 bases and J by 2 bases, with 22 bases between the two germline ends. Germline loops: CDR1 DFQATT, CDR2 SNEGSKA (reference sequence).

This clonotype was counted ten times or more. The chain recombines TRBV2 with TRBJ2-1, with 11 bases that match TRBD2. The CDR3 spans 16 residues. Germline V gene lookup returns CDR1 SNHLY and CDR2 FYNNEI. V was pared by 6 bases and J by 10 bases, with 14 bases of the junction left unmatched. This chain's CDR3 is CASSETIAGGVKEQFF. The CDR3 DNA reads TGTGCCAGCAGCGAAACAATAGCGGGGGGGGTTAAGGAGCAGTTCTTC.

V usage is TRBV29-1 and J usage is TRBJ2-3; D unresolved. CDR1 and CDR2 from the germline V gene are SQVTM and ANQGSEA. The CDR3 spans 12 residues. V was clipped by 5 bases and J by 0 bases, with 6 bases between them. CDR3 DNA: TGCAGCGTTCGGGTTAGCACAGATACGCAGTATTTT. As protein: CSVRVSTDTQYF.

V usage is TRBV5-6 and J usage is TRBJ1-3; 10 bases align to TRBD1. Trimming took 4 bases from V and 2 from J; bases not matched to a gene: 6. Germline V gives CDR1 SGHDT, CDR2 YYEEEE. The CDR3 spans 16 residues. The CDR3 spells CASSPDRGFTGNTIYF. The CDR3 coding sequence is TGTGCCAGCAGCCCGGACAGGGGGTTCACTGGAAACACCATATATTTT.

In its sample, this clonotype was seen a few times. V gene TRBV28 combines with J gene TRBJ2-1; 14 bases match TRBD2. The CDR3 length is 17 residues. The trim removed 4 bases at V and 3 bases at J, leaving 5 bases unmatched. Germline V gene lookup returns CDR1 MDHEN and CDR2 SYDVKM. This chain's CDR3 is CASSSLGLAGGYNEQFF. CDR3 nucleotides: TGTGCCAGCAGTTCCCTAGGACTAGCGGGAGGCTACAATGAGCAGTTCTTC. Full variable domain (outside the CDR3, taken from reference TRBV28 and TRBJ2-1): DVKVTQSSRYLVKRTGEKVFLECVQDMDHENMFWYRQDPGLGLRLIYFSYDVKMKEKGDIPEGYSVSREKKERFSLILESASTNQTSMYLCASSSLGLAGGYNEQFFGPGTRLTVL.

The rearrangement joins TRBV10-3 to TRBJ2-3; possibly TRBD2 for D (6 bases). The CDR3 has 12 residues. Per germline, CDR1 ENHRY and CDR2 SYGVKD. With 8 bases removed from V and 4 bases from J, the gap between germline ends came to 10 bases. The CDR3 DNA sequence: TGTGCCATCGGGACTTCACCAGATACGCAGTATTTT. Translated: CAIGTSPDTQYF.

This clonotype was counted only a few times. The V gene is TRBV30, the J gene TRBJ2-7, with D uncertain. The CDR3 is 13 residues long. Trimming removed 0 bases at V and 3 bases at J, with 9 bases between. Germline V CDR1 and CDR2: GTSNPN, SVGIG (reference sequence). CDR3 amino acids: CAWSVSPIYEQYF. In nucleotides, the CDR3 is TGTGCCTGGAGTGTATCTCCCATCTACGAGCAGTACTTC.

With regard to this clonotype: Without the conserved terminal phenylalanine or tryptophan, this CDR3 likely stems from a read error. This chain uses TRBV6-6 with TRBJ2-5; 16 nucleotides align to TRBD2. V shed 5 bases, J shed 5 bases, and the junction held 2 bases outside the gene matches. CDR3 size: 15 residues. Germline V lookup: CDR1 MNHNY, CDR2 SVGAGI (reference sequence). DNA of the CDR3: TGTGCCAGCAGTCCGGGACTAGCGGGGGGGGAGACCCAGTACTTA. It is translated as CASSPGLAGGETQYL.

This clonotype was recorded a few times. The chain recombines TRBV28 with TRBJ1-2; tentative D call: TRBD1 (5 bases). V was cut by 3 bases and J by 4 bases, with 15 bases left in between. CDR1 MDHEN and CDR2 SYDVKM come from the germline V gene. The CDR3 loop spans 15 amino acids. The CDR3 region is CASSLDPGRGYGYTF. The CDR3 nucleotides are TGTGCCAGCAGTTTGGACCCGGGACGCGGCTATGGCTACACCTTC.

This clonotype has just a few counts. The rearrangement links TRBV20-1 to TRBJ2-1; 10 nucleotides line up with TRBD2. The CDR3 consists of 15 residues. Germline V gives CDR1 DFQATT, CDR2 SNEGSKA (reference sequence). The V gene end was trimmed by 5 bases and the J gene end by 3 bases; junction bases not matched to a gene: 7. The CDR3 DNA follows: TGCAGTGCTTTACCCGGGACTAGCGACTACAATGAGCAGTTCTTC. It codes for CSALPGTSDYNEQFF.

The chain couples TRBV10-3 to TRBJ1-2; TRBD1 aligns across 8 bases. Germline CDR1 and CDR2: ENHRY and SYGVKD. The V and J ends lost 6 bases and 2 bases, in that order; junction bases with no gene match: 8. CDR3 length equals 15 residues. The CDR3 loop is CAIRNGQGPNYGYTF. CDR3 sequence (DNA): TGTGCCATCAGAAACGGACAGGGCCCCAACTATGGCTACACCTTC.

This clonotype was seen more than once but under ten times. V and J are TRBV3-1 and TRBJ1-2; D is possibly TRBD1 (5 bases). Trimming took off 8 bases at V and 4 bases at J, with 20 bases between the two ends. The CDR3 extends over 15 amino acids. Germline CDR1 reads LGHDT; CDR2 reads YNNKEL (reference sequence). The chain's CDR3 is CASAAGQGSSYGYTF. The CDR3 DNA reads as TGTGCCAGCGCGGCAGGGCAAGGCTCCTCCTATGGCTACACCTTC.

This clonotype was observed a handful of times. V is TRBV27 and J is TRBJ2-7, with D possibly being TRBD1 (6 bases). V lost 3 bases and J 5 bases, leaving 8 bases between the germline ends. Germline V lookup: CDR1 MNHEY, CDR2 SMNVEV (reference sequence). This CDR3 region has 12 residues. The CDR3 DNA is TGTGCCAGCAGTTTTAGACAGGACGAGCAGTACTTC. Residues: CASSFRQDEQYF.

This clonotype was observed at least ten times. This chain uses TRBV28 with TRBJ2-3; 9 nucleotides agree with TRBD1. Germline V gene data show CDR1 as MDHEN and CDR2 as SYDVKM. The CDR3 loop spans 15 amino acids. Unmatched junction bases numbered 5, after V lost 6 bases and J lost 1 base. The CDR3 protein is CASRSGQGRTDTQYF. The CDR3 DNA reads TGTGCCAGCAGGTCGGGACAGGGCCGCACAGATACGCAGTATTTT.

The CDR3 bases are TGTGCCAGCAACGGACTAGCGGGAGCCAATGAGCAGTTCTTC. Its protein product is CASNGLAGANEQFF. The rearrangement joins TRBV28 to TRBJ2-1; 13 bases agree with TRBD2. With 7 bases clipped from V and 6 bases from J, the junction kept 3 bases outside the gene matches. Looked up from germline, CDR1 is MDHEN and CDR2 is SYDVKM. CDR3 length equals 14 residues.

This clonotype was seen many times. The chain combines TRBV24-1 with TRBJ2-3; 9 bases line up with TRBD2. The trim removed 6 bases at V and 3 bases at J, leaving 9 bases unmatched. The CDR3 runs 16 residues. The germline V gene has CDR1 KGHDR and CDR2 SFDVKD. The CDR3 bases are TGTGCCACCAGTCAAGGTCTAGCGGGATATACAGATACGCAGTATTTT. Its translation is CATSQGLAGYTDTQYF.

This clonotype has a count of ten or more. This chain links TRBV7-8 with TRBJ1-4; TRBD1 might be the D (5 bases). The CDR3 spans 14 residues. Per the germline V gene, CDR1 is SGHVS and CDR2 is FQNEAQ. Trimming pared 5 bases from V and 7 bases from J, leaving 14 bases between. DNA for the CDR3: TGTGCCAGCAGCCCTAGGGGTGCCTCTGAAAAACTGTTTTTT. Protein: CASSPRGASEKLFF.

The table lists this clonotype with a few counts. This chain connects TRBV7-3 to TRBJ2-1; maybe TRBD2 (6 bases). Trimming removed 5 bases at V and 7 bases at J, with 15 bases between. This CDR3 has 14 residues. CDR1 is SGHTA and CDR2 is FQGTGA in the germline V gene. CDR3 coding DNA: TGTGCCAGCAGCCCCGCCGGGAGCGTAAATGAGCAGTTCTTC. This gives the protein CASSPAGSVNEQFF.

This clonotype was recorded many times. The CDR3: CASSTRLAGDPRTGELFF. CDR3 DNA: TGTGCCAGCAGCACCAGACTAGCGGGGGACCCGAGGACCGGGGAGCTGTTTTTT. The chain combines TRBV7-9 with TRBJ2-2, with 12 bases lining up with TRBD2. The V gene end was trimmed by 5 bases and the J gene end by 5 bases; junction bases not matched to a gene: 12. CDR1 SEHNR and CDR2 FQNEAQ come from the germline V gene (reference sequence). This CDR3 region has 18 residues.

This rearrangement joins TRBV28 to TRBJ2-3; 7 bases agree with TRBD1. The CDR3 is 15 residues long. Germline assignment: CDR1 MDHEN and CDR2 SYDVKM. Unmatched junction bases numbered 9, after V lost 3 bases and J lost 6 bases. This CDR3 is CASSFDPRGQDTQYF. The DNA for the CDR3 is TGTGCCAGCAGTTTTGATCCCAGGGGACAGGATACGCAGTATTTT.

There are many counts of this clonotype. This chain joins TRBV24-1 and TRBJ1-2, with D possibly TRBD1 on 6 matching bases. The CDR3 length is 13 residues. Germline values: CDR1 KGHDR, CDR2 SFDVKD. V gave up 4 bases and J gave up 4 bases, with 9 bases separating them. CDR3 region: CATSERGGYGYTF. The CDR3 nucleotides read TGTGCCACCAGTGAAAGGGGGGGCTATGGCTACACCTTC.

This clonotype was observed many times. The genes are TRBV2 and TRBJ1-1; perhaps TRBD1 as D (6 bases). Trimming shortened V by 8 bases and J by 1 base, and 11 bases separated the two germline ends. Per germline, CDR1 SNHLY and CDR2 FYNNEI. This CDR3 region has 13 residues. Written as DNA, the CDR3 is TGTGCCAGCCGGAGGGGGGGGAACACTGAAGCTTTCTTT. Protein product: CASRRGGNTEAFF. Supplemented by reference TRBV2 and TRBJ1-1, the full variable domain reads EPEVTQTPSHQVTQMGQEVILRCVPISNHLYFYWYRQILGQKVEFLVSFYNNEISEKSEIFDDQFSVERPDGSNFTLKIRSTKLEDSAMYFCASRRGGNTEAFFGQGTRLTVV.

This clonotype was recorded at least ten times. The V gene is TRBV6-2 or TRBV6-3, the J gene TRBJ1-1; perhaps TRBD1 as D (6 bases). The V and J ends lost 0 bases and 14 bases respectively, with 13 bases between them. Germline V gene sequence: CDR1 MNHEY, CDR2 SVGEGT. This CDR3 spans 12 amino acids. CDR3 region: CASSYSLEQGFF. The DNA of the CDR3 is TGTGCCAGCAGTTACTCACTCGAACAGGGCTTCTTT.

This clonotype was observed a few times. One end of the junction does not line up with germline, which may come from a read error. V and J are TRBV28 and TRBJ1-6; 9 bases are a match to TRBD1. The CDR3 loop spans 16 amino acids. The germline gives CDR1 MDHEN, CDR2 SYDVKM. The CDR3 bases are TGTGCCAGCAGTTCCTTGGGACAGGGTAATAACTCACCCCTCCACTTT. Translation gives CASSSLGQGNNSPLHF.